The following is a TCR beta chain sequence with its context. The antigen remains undetermined. The entry originates in a study of cytomegalovirus exposure and HLA in healthy donors. The PCR used 60 Vbeta and 13 Jbeta primers. Profiled with immunoSEQ multiplex PCR; TCRdb holds only in-frame clones, not every one. This table holds more than 200,000 clones. General study points: Analyzed later, most CMV-associated TCR beta chains appeared HLA-restricted.

CDR3 length: 17 residues. The germline gives CDR1 LNHDA, CDR2 SQIVND (reference sequence). The V end was cut by 2 bases, the J end by 7 bases, with 21 bases between. The chain links TRBV19 to TRBJ2-1, with a possible D match to TRBD2 (6 bases). This TCR was sampled from a woman aged 25 to 45 in good health and CMV-seropositive. Sequenced sample: PBMCs. CDR3 sequence: CASSILYSFGSGNEQFF. DNA of the CDR3: TGTGCCAGTAGTATACTGTACAGTTTTGGGAGCGGGAATGAGCAGTTCTTC.